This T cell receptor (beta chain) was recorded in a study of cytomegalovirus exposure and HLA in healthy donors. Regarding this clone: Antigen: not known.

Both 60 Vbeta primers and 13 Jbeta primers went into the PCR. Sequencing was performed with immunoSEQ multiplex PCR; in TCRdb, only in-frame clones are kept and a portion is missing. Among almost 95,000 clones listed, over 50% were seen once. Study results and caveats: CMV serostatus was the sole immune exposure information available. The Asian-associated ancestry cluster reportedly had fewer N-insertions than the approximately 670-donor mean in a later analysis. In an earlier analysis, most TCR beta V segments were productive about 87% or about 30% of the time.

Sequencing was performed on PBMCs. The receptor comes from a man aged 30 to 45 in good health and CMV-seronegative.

The CDR3 DNA is TGTGCCAGCAGTTACTCACAGGGTGGATATGGCTACACCTTC. It is translated as CASSYSQGGYGYTF. The chain uses TRBV6-5 and TRBJ1-2, with TRBD1 as a possible D gene (6 bases). CDR1 and CDR2 (germline): MNHEY, SVGAGI. The CDR3 spans 14 residues. Deletions cut 0 bases from V and 5 bases from J, with 10 bases between.